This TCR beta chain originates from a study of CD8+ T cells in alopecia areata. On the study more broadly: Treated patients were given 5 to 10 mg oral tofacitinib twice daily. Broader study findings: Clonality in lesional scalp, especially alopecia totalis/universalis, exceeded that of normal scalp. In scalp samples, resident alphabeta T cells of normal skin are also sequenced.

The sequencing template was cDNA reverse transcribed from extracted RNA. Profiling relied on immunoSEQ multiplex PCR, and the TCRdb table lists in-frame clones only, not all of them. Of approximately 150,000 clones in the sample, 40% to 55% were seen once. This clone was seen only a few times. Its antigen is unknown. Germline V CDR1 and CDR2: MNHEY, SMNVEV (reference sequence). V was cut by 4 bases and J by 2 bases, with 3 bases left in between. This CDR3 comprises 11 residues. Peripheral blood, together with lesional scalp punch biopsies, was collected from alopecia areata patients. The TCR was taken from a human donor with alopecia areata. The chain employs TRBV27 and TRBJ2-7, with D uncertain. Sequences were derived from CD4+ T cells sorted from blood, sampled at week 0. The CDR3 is CASSWPYEQYF. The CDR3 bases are TGTGCCAGCAGTTGGCCCTACGAGCAGTACTTC.